This entry lists 20 T cell receptor beta chains sequenced from one sample in a study of blood T cell repertoires in COVID-19. This table comes from immunoSEQ multiplex PCR, and its TCRdb copy is limited to in-frame clones, with some not included. The table records fewer than 50,000 clones, roughly 84% of them present only once. Input material: peripheral blood. These receptors were collected from a man between 65 and 85 years old with active COVID-19.

The chain is built from TRBV28 and TRBJ2-2; 8 bases match TRBD1. CDR3 length: 13 amino acids. The V gene end was trimmed by 8 bases and the J gene end by 7 bases; junction bases not matched to a gene: 6. In germline, CDR1 is MDHEN, CDR2 SYDVKM. The CDR3 nucleotides read TGTGCCAGCTTCAGGGGGCGTGTCGGGGAGCTGTTTTTT. Its translation: CASFRGRVGELFF.

This chain connects TRBV18 to TRBJ2-1, with TRBD2 matching 14 bases. The CDR3 has 19 amino acids. Germline lookup yields CDR1 KGHSH and CDR2 LQKENI. Losses at the gene ends were 2 bases for V and 0 bases for J; bases not matched to a gene: 6. The CDR3 is CASSPGRLAGGPSYNEQFF. In DNA, the CDR3 is TGTGCCAGCTCACCAGGGCGACTAGCGGGGGGGCCCTCCTACAATGAGCAGTTCTTC.

The chain couples TRBV28 to TRBJ2-6; 9 nucleotides match TRBD1. V gave up 5 bases and J gave up 0 bases; unmatched junction bases: 11. The CDR3 extends over 19 amino acids. Germline V CDR1 and CDR2: MDHEN, SYDVKM. CDR3 bases: TGTGCCAGCAGTACCCCGCCGGGACAGGGCATCTCTGGGGCCAACGTCCTGACTTTC. Its translation is CASSTPPGQGISGANVLTF.

This chain uses TRBV2 with TRBJ2-7; 13 positions agree with TRBD2. The V and J ends lost 6 bases and 5 bases, in that order; junction bases with no gene match: 4. The germline V gene encodes CDR1 SNHLY and CDR2 FYNNEI. CDR3 length equals 14 residues. CDR3 amino acids: CASRGTSGMNEQYF. The CDR3 nucleotides read TGTGCCAGCAGAGGGACTAGCGGGATGAACGAGCAGTACTTC.

This chain uses TRBV7-2 with TRBJ2-3; 7 bases are a match to TRBD2. The CDR3 has 15 residues. Trimming at V came to 4 bases and at J to 6 bases, leaving 10 bases not matched to a gene. Germline loops: CDR1 SGHTA, CDR2 FQGNSA. The DNA for the CDR3 is TGTGCCAGCAGCTCCGGACTAGAGCGTGCGGATACGCAGTATTTT. It encodes CASSSGLERADTQYF.

This sequence joins TRBV4-2 and TRBJ2-7; TRBD1 aligns across 8 bases. The CDR3 is made up of 14 amino acids. Germline CDR1 LGHNA, CDR2 YNFKEQ. Trimming took 4 bases from V and 3 from J; bases not matched to a gene: 5. This chain's CDR3 is CASSPRQGRYEQYF. The CDR3 coding sequence is TGTGCCAGCAGCCCCCGACAGGGGCGCTACGAGCAGTACTTC.

The rearrangement joins TRBV4-3 to TRBJ1-2; D uncertain. The germline V and J ends were trimmed by 0 bases and 0 bases, with 11 bases remaining between them. The CDR3 has 16 amino acids. The germline gives CDR1 LGHNA, CDR2 YSLEER. The CDR3 nucleotides are TGCGCCAGCAGCCAAGATCTGCCACGAGCTAACTATGGCTACACCTTC. Translating it yields CASSQDLPRANYGYTF.

The V gene is TRBV20-1, the J gene TRBJ2-7; a weak D match, TRBD2 (5 bases). Trimming removed 3 bases from V and 2 bases from J, with 11 bases in between. The V gene's germline CDR1 is DFQATT and CDR2 SNEGSKA (reference sequence). The CDR3 runs 13 residues. CDR3 bases: TGCAGTGCTAGTTCGGGGTTTGCCTACGAGCAGTACTTC. Its translation: CSASSGFAYEQYF.

By sample share, this clone is medium-sized (0.01 to 0.1%). The rearrangement uses TRBV7-4 and TRBJ2-7; a weak D match, TRBD1 (6 bases). CDR1 and CDR2 from the germline V gene are SGHVT and SQSDAQ. Trimming took 4 bases from V and 5 from J, leaving 21 bases between them. The CDR3 is 16 amino acids. In DNA, the CDR3 is TGTGCCAGCAGCTCACCCACAGGGTTGAGGGGGAACGAGCAGTACTTC. The encoded protein is CASSSPTGLRGNEQYF. The variable domain in full, with the rest retrieved from reference TRBV7-4 and TRBJ2-7, is GAGVSQSPRYKVAKRGRDVALRCDSISGHVTLYWYRQTLGQGSEVLTYSQSDAQRDKSGRPSGRFSAERPERSVSTLKIQRTEQGDSAVYLCASSSPTGLRGNEQYFGPGTRLTVT.

The chain is built from TRBV11-2 and TRBJ2-7; TRBD1 matches 8 bases. The CDR3 contains 13 residues. The germline V gene has CDR1 SGHAT and CDR2 FQNNGV. V lost 5 bases, J lost 5 bases, and 5 bases stayed unmatched. The CDR3 sequence: CASSTQGQDEQYF. Written as DNA, the CDR3 is TGTGCCAGCAGCACCCAGGGACAGGACGAGCAGTACTTC.

CDR3 loop: CASSLSGSSYNEQFF. The DNA for the CDR3 is TGTGCCAGCAGCTTAAGCGGGAGCTCCTACAATGAGCAGTTCTTC. This rearrangement joins TRBV7-2 to TRBJ2-1, with 8 bases aligning to TRBD2. CDR3 length equals 15 residues. Looked up from germline, CDR1 is SGHTA and CDR2 is FQGNSA. J was trimmed by 0 bases and V by 2 bases; bases with no gene match: 0.

The chain links TRBV7-3 to TRBJ2-5; a possible D gene is TRBD2 (5 bases). The germline V gene has CDR1 SGHTA and CDR2 FQGTGA. The ends were cut back, 4 bases at V and 2 bases at J, with 11 bases in the middle. The CDR3 spans 14 residues. In DNA, the CDR3 is TGTGCCAGCAGCTCCGGAGGAGGACAAGAGACCCAGTACTTC. It translates to CASSSGGGQETQYF.

The V call is TRBV28, the J call TRBJ1-4, with 10 bases lining up with TRBD1. This CDR3 comprises 15 residues. Losses at the gene ends were 5 bases for V and 10 bases for J; bases not matched to a gene: 10. CDR1 MDHEN and CDR2 SYDVKM come from the germline V gene. The CDR3 bases are TGTGCCAGCAGTACCCGACAGGGGGCAGGTTTAAAACTGTTTTTT. Amino acids: CASSTRQGAGLKLFF.

There are a few counts of this clone. The chain combines TRBV7-3 with TRBJ1-6; no firm D call. CDR1 is SGHTA, CDR2 FQGTGA, per germline. This CDR3 contains 14 residues. The V end was cut by 0 bases, the J end by 4 bases, with 4 bases between. The CDR3 coding sequence is TGTGCCAGCAGCTTAACCGGGTATAATTCACCCCTCCACTTT. Amino acids: CASSLTGYNSPLHF.

The V gene is TRBV4-3, the J gene TRBJ1-1, with 7 bases that match TRBD1. The CDR3 sequence is 14 residues long. Germline values: CDR1 LGHNA, CDR2 YSLEER. V trimming: 2 bases; J trimming: 5 bases; junction bases outside the gene matches: 5. The CDR3 sequence is CASSQHRGGTEAFF. CDR3 sequence (DNA): TGCGCCAGCAGCCAACACAGGGGAGGAACTGAAGCTTTCTTT.

This clone was picked up one time. The chain is built from TRBV9 and TRBJ2-1; D gene uncertain. Germline lookup yields CDR1 SGDLS and CDR2 YYNGEE. V dropped 0 bases and J dropped 0 bases, with 7 bases sitting between them. The CDR3 contains 15 residues. The CDR3 is CASSVDVSSYNEQFF. The CDR3 bases are TGTGCCAGCAGCGTAGACGTCAGCTCCTACAATGAGCAGTTCTTC.

J is TRBJ1-5 and V is TRBV5-1; TRBD1 matches at 10 bases. This CDR3 is built from 15 residues. Looked up from germline, CDR1 is SGHRS and CDR2 is YFSETQ. The V and J ends lost 4 bases and 2 bases, in that order; junction bases with no gene match: 3. CDR3 nucleotide sequence: TGCGCCAGCAGCCTGACAGGGGGCCGCAATCAGCCCCAGCATTTT. Residues: CASSLTGGRNQPQHF.

V gene TRBV25-1 combines with J gene TRBJ2-7; a possible D gene is TRBD1 (5 bases). In germline, CDR1 is MGHDK, CDR2 SYGVNS. V dropped 4 bases and J dropped 0 bases, with 7 bases sitting between them. This CDR3 has 13 amino acids. The CDR3 sequence: CASSGRGSYEQYF. The CDR3 coding sequence is TGTGCCAGCAGTGGAAGGGGCTCCTACGAGCAGTACTTC.

The chain employs TRBV7-9 and TRBJ2-3; 8 nucleotides agree with TRBD2. CDR3 size: 17 residues. V gave up 5 bases and J gave up 4 bases; unmatched junction bases: 14. CDR1 and CDR2 from the germline V gene are SEHNR and FQNEAQ (reference sequence). The CDR3 here is CASSRAKLADGPDTQYF. The DNA for the CDR3 is TGTGCCAGCAGCAGAGCCAAACTAGCGGATGGTCCAGATACGCAGTATTTT.

This sequence joins TRBV28 and TRBJ2-7; 14 bases match TRBD2. Per germline, CDR1 MDHEN and CDR2 SYDVKM. CDR3 length: 19 amino acids. The junction had 15 bases not matched to a gene; V was cut back by 6 bases and J by 2 bases. The CDR3 is CASSHPGGLAGAKPYEQYF. The CDR3 DNA is TGTGCCAGCAGCCATCCAGGGGGACTAGCGGGAGCCAAACCCTACGAGCAGTACTTC.